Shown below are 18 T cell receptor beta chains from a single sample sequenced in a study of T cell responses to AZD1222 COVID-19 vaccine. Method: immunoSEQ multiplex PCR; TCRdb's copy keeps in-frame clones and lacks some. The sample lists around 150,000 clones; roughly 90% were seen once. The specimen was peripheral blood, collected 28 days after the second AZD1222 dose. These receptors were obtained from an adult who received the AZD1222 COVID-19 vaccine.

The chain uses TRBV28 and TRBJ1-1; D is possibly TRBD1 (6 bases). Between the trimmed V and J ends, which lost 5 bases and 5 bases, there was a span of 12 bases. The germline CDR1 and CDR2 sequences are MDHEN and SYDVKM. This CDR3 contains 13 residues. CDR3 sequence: CASSAAGETEAFF. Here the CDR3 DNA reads TGTGCCAGCAGTGCGGCAGGGGAAACTGAAGCTTTCTTT.

The CDR3 bases are TGTGCCAGCAGCTCCGGGACAGGGTTGGCTGGGAACTATGGCTACACCTTC. It specifies CASSSGTGLAGNYGYTF. The V gene is TRBV7-2, the J gene TRBJ1-2, with 9 bases identical to TRBD1. The CDR3 contains 17 residues. V lost 4 bases and J lost 2; bases outside the gene matches: 11. The germline V gene has CDR1 SGHTA and CDR2 FQGNSA.

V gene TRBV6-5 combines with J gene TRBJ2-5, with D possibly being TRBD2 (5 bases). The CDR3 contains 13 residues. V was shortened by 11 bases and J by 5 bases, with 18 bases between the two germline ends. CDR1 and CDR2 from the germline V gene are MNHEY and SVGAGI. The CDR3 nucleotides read TGTGCCGCCTCACGAGGGATTTGGGAGACCCAGTACTTC. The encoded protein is CAASRGIWETQYF.

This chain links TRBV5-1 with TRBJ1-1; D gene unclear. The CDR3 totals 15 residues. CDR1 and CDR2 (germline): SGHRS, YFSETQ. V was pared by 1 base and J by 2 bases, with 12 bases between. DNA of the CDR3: TGCGCCAGCAGCTTGTTCCCCTTACTCAACACTGAAGCTTTCTTT. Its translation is CASSLFPLLNTEAFF.

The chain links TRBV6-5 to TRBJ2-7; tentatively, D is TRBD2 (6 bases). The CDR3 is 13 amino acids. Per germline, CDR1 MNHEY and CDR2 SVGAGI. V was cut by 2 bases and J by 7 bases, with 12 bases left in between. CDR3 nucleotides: TGTGCCAGCAGTTACCGGGACTGGGAGGAGCAGTACTTC. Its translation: CASSYRDWEEQYF.

CDR3 sequence: CASSLGPSGRAGAPETQYF. The CDR3 coding sequence is TGCGCCAGCAGCTTGGGTCCTAGCGGGAGGGCCGGCGCACCGGAGACCCAGTACTTC. J is TRBJ2-5 and V is TRBV5-1, with 12 bases lining up with TRBD2. J was trimmed by 5 bases and V by 0 bases; bases with no gene match: 14. The length of the CDR3 is 19 residues. CDR1 and CDR2 from the germline V gene are SGHRS and YFSETQ.

CDR3 region: CASSSSQGYEKLFF. CDR3 bases: TGTGCCAGCAGTTCGTCACAGGGGTATGAAAAACTGTTTTTT. The chain combines TRBV28 with TRBJ1-4; 7 bases fit TRBD1. J gave up 6 bases and V 4 bases, and 5 bases lay outside the gene matches. Germline CDR1 is MDHEN and CDR2 is SYDVKM. The CDR3 runs 14 residues. Looking up the rest from reference TRBV28 and TRBJ1-4 gives the full variable domain: DVKVTQSSRYLVKRTGEKVFLECVQDMDHENMFWYRQDPGLGLRLIYFSYDVKMKEKGDIPEGYSVSREKKERFSLILESASTNQTSMYLCASSSSQGYEKLFFGSGTQLSVL.

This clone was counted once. The CDR3 nucleotides read TGTGCCTGGAGTGTATGGGGGGCGAACACTGAAGCTTTCTTT. Its translation: CAWSVWGANTEAFF. This chain connects TRBV30 to TRBJ1-1; D is possibly TRBD1 (6 bases). Trimming took 0 bases from V and 1 from J, leaving 9 bases between them. The CDR3 loop spans 14 amino acids. Germline values: CDR1 GTSNPN, CDR2 SVGIG (reference sequence).

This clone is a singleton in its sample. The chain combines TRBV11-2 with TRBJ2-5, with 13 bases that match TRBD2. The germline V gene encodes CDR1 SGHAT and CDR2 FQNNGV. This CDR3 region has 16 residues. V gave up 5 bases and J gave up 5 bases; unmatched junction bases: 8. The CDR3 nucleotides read TGTGCCAGCAGCACCGGACTAGCGGGAGAGGCGGAGACCCAGTACTTC. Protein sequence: CASSTGLAGEAETQYF.

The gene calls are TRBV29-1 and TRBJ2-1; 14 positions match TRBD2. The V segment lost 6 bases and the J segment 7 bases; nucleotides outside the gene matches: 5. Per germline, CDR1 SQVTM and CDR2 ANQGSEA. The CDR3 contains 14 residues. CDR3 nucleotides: TGCAGCGTACGCGGGACTAGCGGGAGTAATGAGCAGTTCTTC. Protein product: CSVRGTSGSNEQFF.

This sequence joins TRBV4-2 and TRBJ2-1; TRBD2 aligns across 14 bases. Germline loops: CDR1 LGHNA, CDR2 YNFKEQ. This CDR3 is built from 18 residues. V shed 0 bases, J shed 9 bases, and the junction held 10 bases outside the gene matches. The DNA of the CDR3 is TGTGCCAGCAGCCAAGATTGGGGACTAGCGGGAGAAAGTGGTGAGCAGTTCTTC. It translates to CASSQDWGLAGESGEQFF.

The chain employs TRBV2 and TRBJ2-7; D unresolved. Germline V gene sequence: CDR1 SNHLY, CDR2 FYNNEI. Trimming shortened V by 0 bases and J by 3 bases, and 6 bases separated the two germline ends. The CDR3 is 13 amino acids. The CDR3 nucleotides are TGTGCCAGCAGTGAAGCAGGGCTCTACGAGCAGTACTTC. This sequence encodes CASSEAGLYEQYF.

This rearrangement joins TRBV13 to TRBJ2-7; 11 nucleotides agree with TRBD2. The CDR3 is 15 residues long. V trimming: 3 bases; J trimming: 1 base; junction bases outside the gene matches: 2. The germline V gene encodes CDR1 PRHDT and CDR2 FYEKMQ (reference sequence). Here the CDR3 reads CASSFRTSGSYEQYF. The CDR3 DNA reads TGTGCCAGCAGCTTTCGGACTAGCGGGTCCTACGAGCAGTACTTC.

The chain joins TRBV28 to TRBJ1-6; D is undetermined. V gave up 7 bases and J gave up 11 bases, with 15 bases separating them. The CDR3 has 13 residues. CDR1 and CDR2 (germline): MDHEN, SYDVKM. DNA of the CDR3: TGTGCCAGCACCGCATATCAATATACACCCCTCCACTTT. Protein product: CASTAYQYTPLHF.

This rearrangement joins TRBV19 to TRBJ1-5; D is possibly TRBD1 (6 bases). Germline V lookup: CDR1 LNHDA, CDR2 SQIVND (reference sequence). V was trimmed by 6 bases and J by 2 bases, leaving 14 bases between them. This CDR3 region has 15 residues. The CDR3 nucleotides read TGTGCCAGTAGCCAAGCATCAGGGGGCAATCAGCCCCAGCATTTT. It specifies CASSQASGGNQPQHF.

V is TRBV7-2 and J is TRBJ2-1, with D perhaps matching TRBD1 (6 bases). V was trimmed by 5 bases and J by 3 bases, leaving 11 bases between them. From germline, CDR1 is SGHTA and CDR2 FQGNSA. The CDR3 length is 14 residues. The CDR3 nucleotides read TGTGCCAGCAGCCCGGGACAAGTCTACAATGAGCAGTTCTTC. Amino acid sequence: CASSPGQVYNEQFF.

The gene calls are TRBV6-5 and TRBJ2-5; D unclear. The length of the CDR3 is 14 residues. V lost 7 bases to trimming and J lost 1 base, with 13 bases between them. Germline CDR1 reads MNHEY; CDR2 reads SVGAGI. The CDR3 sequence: CASNHMGSQETQYF. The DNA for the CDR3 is TGTGCCAGCAATCACATGGGGTCCCAAGAGACCCAGTACTTC.

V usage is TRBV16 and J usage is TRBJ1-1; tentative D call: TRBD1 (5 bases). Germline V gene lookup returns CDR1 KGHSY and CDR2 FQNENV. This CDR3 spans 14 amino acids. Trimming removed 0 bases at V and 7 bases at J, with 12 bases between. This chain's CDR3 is CASSQSGLTDEAFF. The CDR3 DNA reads TGTGCCAGCAGCCAATCTGGGCTGACAGATGAAGCTTTCTTT.